These 8 T cell receptor beta chains were all obtained from the same sample, sequenced in a study of human T cells and chemical hapten exposure. Time point given: patch test 3, about 24 weeks after DPC sensitization. Described treatment: therapeutic diphenylcyclopropenone sensitization with weekly scalp DPC. Unfractionated whole blood yielded the extracted total RNA. Each CDR3 protein gets one entry after TCRdb re-called the RACE reads with MiXCR. The sample consists of 30,000 to 40,000 distinct CDR3 sequences, about 12% of them appearing once. The starting material was whole blood, obtained in connection with sensitization to the hapten diphenylcyclopropenone (DPC). Receptors originate from a woman aged 40 to 55 with alopecia areata. Some clones in this sample may be carry-over from other donors' samples.

J is TRBJ1-6 and V is TRBV29-1; 7 bases agree with TRBD1. CDR1 and CDR2 from the germline V gene are SQVTM and ANQGSEA. After removal of 4 bases from V and 3 bases from J, the junction contained 0 bases not matched to a gene. The length of the CDR3 is 13 residues. This CDR3 is CSVGDSYNSPLHF. The CDR3 nucleotides read TGCAGCGTTGGGGACAGCTATAATTCACCCCTCCACTTT.

This clonotype was picked up many times. The gene calls are TRBV29-1 and TRBJ2-1; the match to TRBD2 covers 12 bases. Germline values: CDR1 SQVTM, CDR2 ANQGSEA. The CDR3 loop spans 13 amino acids. With V trimmed by 5 bases and J by 11 bases, 7 bases remained unmatched. The CDR3 DNA reads as TGCAGCGTTAAGACTAGCGGGAGCCGGAAGCAGTTCTTC. As protein: CSVKTSGSRKQFF.

This clonotype occurred a few times. The conserved final phenylalanine or tryptophan is absent from the CDR3, which likely points to a read error. V and J are TRBV7-9 and TRBJ2-5, with 10 positions matching TRBD2. Germline CDR1 is SEHNR and CDR2 is FQNEAQ (reference sequence). V lost 3 bases to trimming and J lost 4 bases; unmatched junction nucleotides: 2. The CDR3 runs 14 residues. CDR3 coding DNA: TGTGCCAGCAGCTTGGGACTAGCGACAGAGACCCAGTACTCC. It yields the protein CASSLGLATETQYS.

This clonotype was seen ten or more times. This chain connects TRBV18 to TRBJ2-7; the D gene is possibly TRBD2 (6 bases). V gave up 4 bases and J gave up 1 base, with 11 bases separating them. The CDR3 is 14 residues long. Per the germline V gene, CDR1 is KGHSH and CDR2 is LQKENI. The CDR3 DNA is TGTGCCAGCTCACGGGACTCGCTTTCCTACGAGCAGTACTTC. Amino acid sequence: CASSRDSLSYEQYF.

This clonotype was seen more than once but under ten times. The V call is TRBV29-1, the J call TRBJ1-2; D gene ambiguous. Trimming removed 4 bases from V and 1 base from J, with 10 bases in between. Germline-derived CDR1 and CDR2 are SQVTM and ANQGSEA. This CDR3 has 13 residues. The CDR3 sequence: CSVAEVDNYGYTF. CDR3 in DNA: TGCAGCGTTGCTGAAGTAGATAACTATGGCTACACCTTC.

The sample holds a few counts of this clonotype. This sequence joins TRBV19 and TRBJ2-1; no clear D. There are 11 residues in the CDR3. V was clipped by 5 bases and J by 5 bases, with 4 bases between them. Germline CDR1 is LNHDA and CDR2 is SQIVND (reference sequence). The CDR3 bases are TGTGCCAGTAGTGTTAACAATGAGCAGTTCTTC. This gives the protein CASSVNNEQFF. The variable domain in full, with the rest retrieved from reference TRBV19 and TRBJ2-1, is DGGITQSPKYLFRKEGQNVTLSCEQNLNHDAMYWYRQDPGQGLRLIYYSQIVNDFQKGDIAEGYSVSREKKESFPLTVTSAQKNPTAFYLCASSVNNEQFFGPGTRLTVL.

Many counts were recorded for this clonotype. This chain links TRBV10-3 with TRBJ2-1; no reliable D call. CDR3 size: 14 residues. Germline CDR1 and CDR2: ENHRY and SYGVKD. V was pared by 7 bases and J by 2 bases, with 12 bases between. In DNA, the CDR3 is TGTGCCATCAACTCAGGCCTGACCTACAATGAGCAGTTCTTC. It is translated as CAINSGLTYNEQFF.

There are a few counts of this clonotype. The chain carries TRBV11-2 and TRBJ2-5; D remains ambiguous. The V gene lost 1 base and the J gene lost 3 bases, with 9 bases spanning the gap. The V gene's germline CDR1 is SGHAT and CDR2 FQNNGV. The length of the CDR3 is 14 residues. The CDR3 nucleotides read TGTGCCAGCAGCTTAGGGGCTATAGAAGAGACCCAGTACTTC. It is translated as CASSLGAIEETQYF.